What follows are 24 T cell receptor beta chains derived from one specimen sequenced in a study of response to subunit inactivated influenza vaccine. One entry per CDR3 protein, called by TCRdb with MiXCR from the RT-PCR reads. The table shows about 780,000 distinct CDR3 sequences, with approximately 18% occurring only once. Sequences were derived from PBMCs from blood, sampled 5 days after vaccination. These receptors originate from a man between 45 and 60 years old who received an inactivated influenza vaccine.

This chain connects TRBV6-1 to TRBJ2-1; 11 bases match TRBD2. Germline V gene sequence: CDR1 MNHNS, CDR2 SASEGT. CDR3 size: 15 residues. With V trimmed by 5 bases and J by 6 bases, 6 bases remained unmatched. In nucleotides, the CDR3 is TGTGCCAGCAGTCCTACTAGCGGGGGATTCAATGAGCAGTTCTTC. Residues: CASSPTSGGFNEQFF.

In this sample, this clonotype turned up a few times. The DNA for the CDR3 is TGCAGCGTTTTAGGGGCCCCGGGAGATACGCAGTATTTT. Protein sequence: CSVLGAPGDTQYF. This chain connects TRBV29-1 to TRBJ2-3, with D tentatively TRBD1 (5 bases). This CDR3 is built from 13 residues. Between the trimmed V and J ends, which lost 5 bases and 5 bases, there was a span of 14 bases. Germline V lookup: CDR1 SQVTM, CDR2 ANQGSEA.

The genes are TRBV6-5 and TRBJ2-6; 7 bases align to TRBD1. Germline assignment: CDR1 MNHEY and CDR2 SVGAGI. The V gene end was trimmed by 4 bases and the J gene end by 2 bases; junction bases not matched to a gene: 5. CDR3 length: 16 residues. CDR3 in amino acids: CASSFSRGPGANVLTF. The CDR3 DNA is TGTGCCAGCAGTTTCTCGAGGGGGCCTGGGGCCAACGTCCTGACTTTC.

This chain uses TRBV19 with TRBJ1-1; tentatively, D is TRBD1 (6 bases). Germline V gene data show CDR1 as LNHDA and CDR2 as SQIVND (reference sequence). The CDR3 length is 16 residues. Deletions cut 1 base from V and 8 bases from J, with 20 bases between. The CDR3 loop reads CASSIGAGALKPEAFF. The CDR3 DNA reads TGTGCCAGTAGTATAGGGGCAGGGGCGTTAAAGCCCGAAGCTTTCTTT.

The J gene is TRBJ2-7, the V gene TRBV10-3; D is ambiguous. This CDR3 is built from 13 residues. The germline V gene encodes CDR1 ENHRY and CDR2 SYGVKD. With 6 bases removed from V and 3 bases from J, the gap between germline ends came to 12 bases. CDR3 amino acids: CAIRAGPSYEQYF. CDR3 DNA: TGTGCCATCAGGGCCGGCCCCAGCTACGAGCAGTACTTC.

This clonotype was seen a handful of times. The CDR3: CATSSHLSADSPLHF. The CDR3 nucleotides are TGTGCCACCAGCTCGCATTTATCCGCAGACTCACCCCTCCACTTT. The chain employs TRBV15 and TRBJ1-6; D gene unclear. The V gene lost 5 bases and the J gene lost 10 bases, with 18 bases spanning the gap. The CDR3 covers 15 residues. Germline V gene sequence: CDR1 LNHNV, CDR2 YYDKDF (reference sequence).

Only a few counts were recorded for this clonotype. DNA for the CDR3: TGCAGTGCTAGGGGTTGGGGGGGAAGGGAGACCCAGTACTTC. Its translation is CSARGWGGRETQYF. The rearrangement joins TRBV20-1 to TRBJ2-5, with 7 bases fitting TRBD2. With 3 bases clipped from V and 5 bases from J, the junction kept 9 bases outside the gene matches. This CDR3 is built from 14 residues. Looked up from germline, CDR1 is DFQATT and CDR2 is SNEGSKA (reference sequence).

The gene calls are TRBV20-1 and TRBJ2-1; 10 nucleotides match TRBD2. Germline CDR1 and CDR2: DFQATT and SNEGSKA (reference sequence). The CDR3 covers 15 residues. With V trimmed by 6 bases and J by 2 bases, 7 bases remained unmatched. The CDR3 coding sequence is TGCAGTGCAACGCTAGCGGGAGCACCCTACAATGAGCAGTTCTTC. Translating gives CSATLAGAPYNEQFF.

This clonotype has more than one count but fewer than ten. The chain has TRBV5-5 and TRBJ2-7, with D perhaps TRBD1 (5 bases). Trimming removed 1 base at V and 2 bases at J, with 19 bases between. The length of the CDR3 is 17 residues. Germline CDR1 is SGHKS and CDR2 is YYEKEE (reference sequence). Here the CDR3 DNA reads TGTGCCAGCAGCTTGTCAATGGTCCGAGTGACAGCCTACGAGCAGTACTTC. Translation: CASSLSMVRVTAYEQYF.

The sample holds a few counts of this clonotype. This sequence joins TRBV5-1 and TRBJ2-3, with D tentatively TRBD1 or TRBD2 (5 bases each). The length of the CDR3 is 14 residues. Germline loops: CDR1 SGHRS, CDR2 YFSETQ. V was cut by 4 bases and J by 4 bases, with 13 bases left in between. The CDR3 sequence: CASSPGRTADTQYF. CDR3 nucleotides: TGCGCCAGCAGCCCGGGACGCACAGCAGATACGCAGTATTTT. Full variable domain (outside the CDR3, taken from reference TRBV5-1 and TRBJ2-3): KAGVTQTPRYLIKTRGQQVTLSCSPISGHRSVSWYQQTPGQGLQFLFEYFSETQRNKGNFPGRFSGRQFSNSRSEMNVSTLELGDSALYLCASSPGRTADTQYFGPGTRLTVL.

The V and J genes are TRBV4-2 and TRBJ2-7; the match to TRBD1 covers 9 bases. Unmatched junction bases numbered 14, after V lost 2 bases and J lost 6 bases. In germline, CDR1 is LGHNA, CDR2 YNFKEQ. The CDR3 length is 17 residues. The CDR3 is CASSQLGPGQGGGEQYF. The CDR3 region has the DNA TGTGCCAGCAGCCAACTAGGGCCGGGACAGGGTGGGGGCGAGCAGTACTTC.

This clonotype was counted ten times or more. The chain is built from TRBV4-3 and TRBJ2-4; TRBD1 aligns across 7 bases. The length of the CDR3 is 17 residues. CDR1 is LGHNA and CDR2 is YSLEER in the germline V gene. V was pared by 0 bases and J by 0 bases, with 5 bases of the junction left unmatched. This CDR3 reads CASSQDHGTVAKNIQYF. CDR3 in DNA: TGCGCCAGCAGCCAAGATCACGGGACAGTAGCCAAAAACATTCAGTACTTC.

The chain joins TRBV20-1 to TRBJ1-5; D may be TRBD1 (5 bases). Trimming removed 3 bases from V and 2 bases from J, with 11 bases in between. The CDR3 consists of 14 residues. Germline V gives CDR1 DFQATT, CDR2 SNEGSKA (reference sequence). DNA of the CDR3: TGCAGTGCTAGCGGGGCAGAGGGCAATCAGCCCCAGCATTTT. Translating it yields CSASGAEGNQPQHF.

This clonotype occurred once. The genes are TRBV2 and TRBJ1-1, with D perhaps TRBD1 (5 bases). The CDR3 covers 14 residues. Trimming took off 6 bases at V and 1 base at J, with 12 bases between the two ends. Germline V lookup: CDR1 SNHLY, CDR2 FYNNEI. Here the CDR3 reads CASSVGRRNTEAFF. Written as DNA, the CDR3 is TGTGCCAGCAGCGTGGGGCGGAGGAACACTGAAGCTTTCTTT.

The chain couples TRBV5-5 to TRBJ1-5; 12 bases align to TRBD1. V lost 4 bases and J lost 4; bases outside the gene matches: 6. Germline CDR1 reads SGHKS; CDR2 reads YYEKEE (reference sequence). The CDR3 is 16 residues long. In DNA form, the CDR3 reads TGTGCCAGCAGCGGGACAGGGGGCTCGTGGAATCAGCCCCAGCATTTT. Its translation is CASSGTGGSWNQPQHF.

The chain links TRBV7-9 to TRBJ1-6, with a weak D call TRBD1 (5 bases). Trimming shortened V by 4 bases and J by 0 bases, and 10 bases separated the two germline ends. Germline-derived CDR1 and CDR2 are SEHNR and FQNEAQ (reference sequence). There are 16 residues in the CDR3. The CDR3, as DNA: TGTGCCAGCAGCTCGTCAGGGAGCTCCTATAATTCACCCCTCCACTTT. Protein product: CASSSSGSSYNSPLHF.

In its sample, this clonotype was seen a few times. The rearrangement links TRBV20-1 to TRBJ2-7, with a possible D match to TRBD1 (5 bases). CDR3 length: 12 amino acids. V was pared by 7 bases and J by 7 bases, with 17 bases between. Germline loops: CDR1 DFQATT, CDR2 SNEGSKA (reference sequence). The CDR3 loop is CSGSGAREEQYF. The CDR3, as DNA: TGCAGTGGGTCAGGTGCCAGGGAAGAGCAGTACTTC.

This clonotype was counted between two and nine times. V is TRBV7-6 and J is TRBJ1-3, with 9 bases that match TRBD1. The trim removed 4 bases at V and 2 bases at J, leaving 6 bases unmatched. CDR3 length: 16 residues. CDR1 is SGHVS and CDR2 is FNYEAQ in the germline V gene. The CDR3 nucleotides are TGTGCCAGCAGCTCCTGGGGACAGGGAACTGGAAACACCATATATTTT. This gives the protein CASSSWGQGTGNTIYF.

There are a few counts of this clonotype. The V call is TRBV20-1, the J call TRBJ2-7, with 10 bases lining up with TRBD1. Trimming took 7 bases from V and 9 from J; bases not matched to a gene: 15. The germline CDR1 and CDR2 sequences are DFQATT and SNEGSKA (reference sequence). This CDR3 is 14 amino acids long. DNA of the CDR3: TGCAGTGTTTTGGACAGGGGGGCCCTTCGAGGGCAGTACTTC. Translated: CSVLDRGALRGQYF.

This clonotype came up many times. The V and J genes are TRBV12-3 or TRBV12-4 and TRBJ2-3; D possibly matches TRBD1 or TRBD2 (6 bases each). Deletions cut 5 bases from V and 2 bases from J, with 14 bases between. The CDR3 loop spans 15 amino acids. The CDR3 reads CASSPWRGNTDTQYF. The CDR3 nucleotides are TGTGCCAGCAGTCCATGGAGGGGGAACACAGATACGCAGTATTTT.

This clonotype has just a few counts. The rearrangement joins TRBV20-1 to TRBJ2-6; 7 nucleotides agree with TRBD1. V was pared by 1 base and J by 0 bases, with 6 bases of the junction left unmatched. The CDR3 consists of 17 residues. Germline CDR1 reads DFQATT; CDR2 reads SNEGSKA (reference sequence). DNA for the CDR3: TGCAGTGCTAGAGGTAGGACAGGATCCTCTGGGGCCAACGTCCTGACTTTC. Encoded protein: CSARGRTGSSGANVLTF.

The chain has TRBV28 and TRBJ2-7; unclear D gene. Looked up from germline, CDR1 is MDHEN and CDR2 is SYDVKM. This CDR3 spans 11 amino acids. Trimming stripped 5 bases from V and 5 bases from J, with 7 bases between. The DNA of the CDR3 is TGTGCCAGCAGTAAAGAACACGAGCAGTACTTC. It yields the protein CASSKEHEQYF.

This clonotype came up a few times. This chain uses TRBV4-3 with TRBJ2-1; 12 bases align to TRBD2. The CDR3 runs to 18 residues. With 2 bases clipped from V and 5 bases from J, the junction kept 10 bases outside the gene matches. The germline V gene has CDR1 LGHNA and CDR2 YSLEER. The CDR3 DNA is TGCGCCAGCAGCCAACTCGTTTCGACTAGCGGGAGCGACAATGAGCAGTTCTTC. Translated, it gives CASSQLVSTSGSDNEQFF.

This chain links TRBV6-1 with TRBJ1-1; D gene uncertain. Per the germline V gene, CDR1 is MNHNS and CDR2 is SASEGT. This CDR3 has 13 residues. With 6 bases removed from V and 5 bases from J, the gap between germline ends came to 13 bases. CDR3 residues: CASSPYRGTEAFF. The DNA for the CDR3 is TGTGCCAGCAGCCCCTACCGTGGGACTGAAGCTTTCTTT.